The sequence of this T cell receptor (beta chain) was determined in a study of Ad26.COV2.S vaccination and SARS-CoV-2 variants. Study at large: The donor belonged to the COV1001 Ad26.COV2.S trial arm. Ad26.COV2.S was injected intramuscularly once or twice, 56 days apart. Whole-study findings and limits: Substantial breadth was reportedly displayed by spike-specific CD8+ and CD4+ T cell responses after vaccination. Those who received the vaccine showed greater spike-specific TCR breadth than those given placebo.

Stated treatment: about 20 received Ad26.COV2.S at low or high dose, single or two shots; roughly 5 received placebo; per-sample allocation not given. Each sample was drawn 63 days after the first injection (of vaccine or placebo). Repertoires were generated with immunoSEQ multiplex PCR, while TCRdb's copy carries only in-frame clones and drops some. The data contain about 350,000 clones, roughly 91% of them singletons. To note about this clone: Its antigen is undetermined.

CDR1 is SGHRS, CDR2 YFSETQ, per germline. Trimming shortened V by 1 base and J by 7 bases, and 17 bases separated the two germline ends. CDR3 length equals 15 residues. V gene TRBV5-1 combines with J gene TRBJ1-2; tentative D call: TRBD1 (6 bases). The receptor was isolated from a person aged 18 to 65 who received the Ad26.COV2.S COVID-19 vaccine or a placebo. Sequencing was performed on peripheral blood, taken in a trial of Ad26.COV2.S vaccine versus placebo. CDR3 in DNA: TGCGCCAGCAGCTTGAGCCCGGGGGCGGGCAGTGGCTACACCTTC. It translates to CASSLSPGAGSGYTF. Drawing the rest from reference TRBV5-1 and TRBJ1-2, the complete variable domain is KAGVTQTPRYLIKTRGQQVTLSCSPISGHRSVSWYQQTPGQGLQFLFEYFSETQRNKGNFPGRFSGRQFSNSRSEMNVSTLELGDSALYLCASSLSPGAGSGYTFGSGTRLTVV.